Following are 19 T cell receptor beta chains from one sample sequenced in a study of response to subunit inactivated influenza vaccine. TCRdb itself ran the RT-PCR reads through MiXCR, one entry per CDR3 protein. This table holds roughly 170,000 distinct CDR3 sequences, around 9% found once. The sample was non-naive T cells sorted from PBMCs, taken on the day of vaccination. The receptors were sampled from a man between 50 and 59 years old who received an inactivated influenza vaccine.

This chain connects TRBV15 to TRBJ1-1; D gene uncertain. CDR1 and CDR2 (germline): LNHNV, YYDKDF (reference sequence). The CDR3 runs to 14 residues. V shed 8 bases and J shed 4 bases, with 17 bases lying between them. CDR3 DNA sequence: TGTGCCACCCGGGATAGGGTTAGCTCCACTGAAGCTTTCTTT. Translation gives CATRDRVSSTEAFF.

As to this clonotype: Possible read error: a much larger clone is one base away. This rearrangement joins TRBV12-3 or TRBV12-4 to TRBJ2-7; a possible D gene is TRBD2 (5 bases). The CDR3 has 17 amino acids. The CDR3 protein is CASSLSPLSGSHYEEYF. The CDR3 DNA sequence: TGTGCCAGCAGTCTCTCTCCTCTATCGGGGTCCCACTACGAGGAGTACTTC.

Points on this clonotype: At one end, the junction sequence differs from germline, possibly due to a read error. The chain couples TRBV11-2 to TRBJ2-3; D may match TRBD1 or TRBD2 (5 bases each). This CDR3 is 16 amino acids long. The germline V gene has CDR1 SGHAT and CDR2 FQNNGV. DNA of the CDR3: TGTACCAGCAGCTTACGTTCGGGGCCAAGCACAGATACGCAGTATTTT. It codes for CTSSLRSGPSTDTQYF.

In this sample, this clonotype turned up many times. Compared with germline, one end of the junction differs, possibly owing to a read error. This chain's CDR3 is CASSLEGGTYNEQFF. The CDR3 bases are TGTGCCAGCAGTTTGGAGGGGGGGACGTACAATGAGCAGTTCTTC. This chain joins TRBV5-5 and TRBJ2-1; D may be TRBD2 (7 bases). CDR3 size: 15 residues. The V gene's germline CDR1 is SGHKS and CDR2 YYEKEE (reference sequence).

The chain links TRBV2 to TRBJ2-7; D is possibly TRBD1 (5 bases). Looked up from germline, CDR1 is SNHLY and CDR2 is FYNNEI. V gave up 10 bases and J gave up 4 bases, with 20 bases separating them. This CDR3 spans 14 amino acids. As DNA, the CDR3 is TGTGCCACCTACAGGAGTTCCTTGAGGTACGAGCAGTACTTC. Translated: CATYRSSLRYEQYF.

The CDR3 coding sequence is TGCAGCGTTGGGGGTAGCTCTGGGGCCAACGTCCTGACTTTC. It specifies CSVGGSSGANVLTF. The chain links TRBV29-1 to TRBJ2-6; D call uncertain. This CDR3 comprises 14 residues. V was pared by 4 bases and J by 0 bases, with 7 bases between. The V gene's germline CDR1 is SQVTM and CDR2 ANQGSEA.

This clonotype was picked up a small number of times. The genes are TRBV4-2 and TRBJ1-4; possible D gene TRBD1, 5 bases. Germline V gene data show CDR1 as LGHNA and CDR2 as YNFKEQ. Trimming shortened V by 2 bases and J by 6 bases, and 10 bases separated the two germline ends. CDR3 length: 14 amino acids. CDR3: CASSQRGSYEKLFF. The CDR3 DNA sequence: TGTGCCAGCAGCCAAAGGGGTTCCTATGAAAAACTGTTTTTT.

The sample holds many counts of this clonotype. The DNA for the CDR3 is TGTGCCAGCAGATATGATAATGAGCAGTTCTTC. Translating gives CASRYDNEQFF. The chain recombines TRBV12-3 or TRBV12-4 with TRBJ2-1; unclear D gene. Trimming took 6 bases from V and 7 from J, leaving 7 bases between them. This CDR3 comprises 11 residues.

This clonotype was counted at least ten times. This chain uses TRBV5-1 with TRBJ1-2; D gene unclear. The CDR3 covers 15 residues. The germline CDR1 and CDR2 sequences are SGHRS and YFSETQ. V lost 0 bases, J lost 1 base, and 10 bases lay in between. The CDR3 region is CASSLGATHNYGYTF. In nucleotides, the CDR3 is TGCGCCAGCAGCTTGGGGGCAACCCATAACTATGGCTACACCTTC.

This clonotype appeared many times. The rearrangement links TRBV20-1 to TRBJ1-1; D is perhaps TRBD1 (5 bases). The length of the CDR3 is 16 residues. V was cut by 0 bases and J by 0 bases, with 14 bases left in between. Germline CDR1 is DFQATT and CDR2 is SNEGSKA (reference sequence). This CDR3 is CSARDPRAGMNTEAFF. The DNA for the CDR3 is TGCAGTGCTAGAGATCCCCGGGCAGGGATGAACACTGAAGCTTTCTTT.

V is TRBV6-2 or TRBV6-3 and J is TRBJ2-2; TRBD1 agrees at 8 bases. V was clipped by 6 bases and J by 5 bases; unmatched bases: 5. In germline, CDR1 is MNHEY, CDR2 SVGEGT. The CDR3 is 14 amino acids. The CDR3 DNA reads as TGTGCCAGCAGACAAGACAGGGGAACCGGGGAGCTGTTTTTT. Encoded protein: CASRQDRGTGELFF.

This chain links TRBV5-4 with TRBJ2-1; D remains ambiguous. This CDR3 region has 15 residues. V was clipped by 0 bases and J by 1 base, with 8 bases between them. Per germline, CDR1 SGHNT and CDR2 YYREEE (reference sequence). This CDR3 is CASSLGGKSYNEQFF. CDR3 bases: TGTGCCAGCAGCTTGGGGGGAAAATCCTACAATGAGCAGTTCTTC.

This clonotype has a count of ten or more. The rearrangement joins TRBV6-2 or TRBV6-3 to TRBJ2-1; 12 positions match TRBD2. The V and J ends lost 5 bases and 4 bases, in that order; junction bases with no gene match: 6. Germline V gene sequence: CDR1 MNHEY, CDR2 SVGEGT. The CDR3 is 16 residues long. CDR3 protein: CASSRSSGRAYNEQFF. CDR3 sequence (DNA): TGTGCCAGCAGTCGGTCTAGCGGGAGGGCTTACAATGAGCAGTTCTTC.

The chain has TRBV10-3 and TRBJ2-3, with TRBD1 matching over 9 bases. The CDR3 is 12 amino acids. Germline assignment: CDR1 ENHRY and CDR2 SYGVKD. V lost 8 bases, J lost 6 bases, and 3 bases stayed unmatched. The CDR3 loop reads CAIGTGTDTQYF. DNA of the CDR3: TGTGCCATCGGGACAGGGACTGATACGCAGTATTTT.

In its sample, this clonotype was seen many times. The V call is TRBV12-3 or TRBV12-4, the J call TRBJ2-1, with TRBD2 identical over 8 bases. CDR3 length equals 16 residues. The junction had 12 bases not matched to a gene; V was cut back by 6 bases and J by 5 bases. The CDR3 sequence is CASSPWRGVADNEQFF. In DNA form, the CDR3 reads TGTGCCAGCAGCCCCTGGCGGGGGGTAGCTGACAATGAGCAGTTCTTC.

This clonotype was recorded at least ten times. The rearrangement uses TRBV14 and TRBJ2-7; D gene unclear. The CDR3 has 13 amino acids. CDR1 is SGHDN and CDR2 is FVKESK in the germline V gene. V lost 0 bases and J lost 4, with 7 bases in between. The CDR3 sequence is CASSQDNWYEQYF. DNA for the CDR3: TGTGCCAGCAGCCAAGATAACTGGTACGAGCAGTACTTC.

This clonotype was observed at least ten times. The CDR3 sequence: CASSYSRQGTSQPQHF. The CDR3 bases are TGTGCCAGCAGTTACTCACGACAGGGTACCAGTCAGCCCCAGCATTTT. The chain is built from TRBV6-2 or TRBV6-3 and TRBJ1-5; 7 bases map to TRBD1. The V and J ends lost 0 bases and 6 bases, in that order; junction bases with no gene match: 8. CDR3 length: 16 amino acids. Germline-derived CDR1 and CDR2 are MNHEY and SVGEGT.

This clonotype was seen only a few times. The J gene is TRBJ1-1, the V gene TRBV19; TRBD1 might be the D (5 bases). The CDR3 length is 13 residues. The V end was cut by 4 bases, the J end by 5 bases, with 11 bases between. From germline, CDR1 is LNHDA and CDR2 SQIVND (reference sequence). The CDR3 DNA is TGTGCCAGTAGTAGAGAGGGGAGGACTGAAGCTTTCTTT. Its translation is CASSREGRTEAFF. The full variable domain, with the rest looked up from reference TRBV19 and TRBJ1-1, is DGGITQSPKYLFRKEGQNVTLSCEQNLNHDAMYWYRQDPGQGLRLIYYSQIVNDFQKGDIAEGYSVSREKKESFPLTVTSAQKNPTAFYLCASSREGRTEAFFGQGTRLTVV.

The chain is built from TRBV6-1 and TRBJ2-5; no firm D call. CDR3 size: 12 residues. The V end lost 6 bases, the J end lost 5 bases, and 10 bases lay between the germline ends. Germline-derived CDR1 and CDR2 are MNHNS and SASEGT. The CDR3 nucleotides read TGTGCCAGCAGCCCGGGCTGGGAGACCCAGTACTTC. Protein product: CASSPGWETQYF.